Each of the 20 T cell receptor beta chains below was sequenced from the same sample in a study of cytomegalovirus exposure and HLA in healthy donors. Both 60 Vbeta primers and 13 Jbeta primers went into the PCR. Assay used: immunoSEQ multiplex PCR; TCRdb lists only in-frame clones, some missing. The data hold about 69,000 clones, with roughly four fifths observed a single time. Sequenced: PBMCs. These receptors all stem from a woman aged 55-70 years in good health and CMV-seropositive.

This clone was seen a few times. The CDR3 reads CASSTLELAGMETQYF. The CDR3 DNA sequence: TGTGCCAGCAGTACCCTCGAGTTAGCGGGGATGGAGACCCAGTACTTC. The chain joins TRBV27 to TRBJ2-5; 8 nucleotides match TRBD2. The germline V gene has CDR1 MNHEY and CDR2 SMNVEV (reference sequence). The V gene end was trimmed by 5 bases and the J gene end by 5 bases; junction bases not matched to a gene: 13. This CDR3 is 16 amino acids long.

This clone was recorded once. The rearrangement links TRBV30 to TRBJ1-1; TRBD1 aligns across 8 bases. V was pared by 4 bases and J by 3 bases, with 7 bases of the junction left unmatched. Germline CDR1 GTSNPN, CDR2 SVGIG (reference sequence). The CDR3 is 14 residues long. The CDR3, as DNA: TGTGCCTGGACCACCTCAGGGGGCTACACTGAAGCTTTCTTT. Encoded protein: CAWTTSGGYTEAFF.

The chain has TRBV4-1 and TRBJ2-1; D may be TRBD2 (5 bases). Trimming took 0 bases from V and 4 from J, leaving 10 bases between them. The CDR3 loop spans 15 amino acids. Germline values: CDR1 MGHRA, CDR2 YSYEKL. CDR3 amino acids: CASSQDSSPYNEQFF. CDR3 sequence (DNA): TGCGCCAGCAGCCAAGACTCTAGCCCGTACAATGAGCAGTTCTTC.

The V call is TRBV7-9, the J call TRBJ1-4, with D perhaps TRBD1 (5 bases). This CDR3 has 15 residues. Trimming pared 3 bases from V and 2 bases from J, leaving 10 bases between. CDR1 is SEHNR, CDR2 FQNEAQ, per germline (reference sequence). Written as DNA, the CDR3 is TGTGCCAGCAGCTTTTCAGGGTTCACTAATGAAAAACTGTTTTTT. Translating gives CASSFSGFTNEKLFF.

Concerning this clone itself: The CDR3 end shows no conserved phenylalanine or tryptophan, and so a read error is likely. The chain combines TRBV2 with TRBJ1-5, with TRBD1 matching over 7 bases. Trimming removed 6 bases from V and 6 bases from J; junction bases left unmatched: 8. The CDR3 loop spans 14 amino acids. The germline V gene encodes CDR1 SNHLY and CDR2 FYNNEI. The CDR3 coding sequence is TGTGCCAGCAGCAGACAGGGAAGCGTTCAGCCCCAGCATGTT. It codes for CASSRQGSVQPQHV.

This clone has just one count. The chain uses TRBV27 and TRBJ1-5; D remains ambiguous. The germline V gene encodes CDR1 MNHEY and CDR2 SMNVEV (reference sequence). V dropped 3 bases and J dropped 6 bases, with 12 bases sitting between them. The CDR3 length is 14 residues. The CDR3 region is CASSLSGGSQPQHF. The CDR3 nucleotides are TGTGCCAGCAGTTTGTCGGGTGGGAGTCAGCCCCAGCATTTT.

The V and J genes are TRBV5-1 and TRBJ2-2; 8 positions agree with TRBD2. V shed 2 bases and J 2 bases; nucleotides not matched to a gene: 5. Germline-derived CDR1 and CDR2 are SGHRS and YFSETQ. This CDR3 is 16 amino acids long. The CDR3 region is CASSFDGRANTGELFF. Here the CDR3 DNA reads TGCGCCAGCAGCTTTGACGGGAGGGCCAACACCGGGGAGCTGTTTTTT.

The chain joins TRBV5-1 to TRBJ1-3; D is uncertain. There are 14 residues in the CDR3. Germline CDR1 SGHRS, CDR2 YFSETQ. Trimming took 2 bases from V and 1 from J, leaving 7 bases between them. The CDR3 DNA sequence: TGCGCCAGCAGCTTTGGGGAGTCTGGAAACACCATATATTTT. Translation gives CASSFGESGNTIYF.

This rearrangement joins TRBV10-3 to TRBJ2-3; 7 bases fit TRBD1. In germline, CDR1 is ENHRY, CDR2 SYGVKD. V trimming: 4 bases; J trimming: 0 bases; junction bases outside the gene matches: 4. This CDR3 has 15 residues. CDR3 amino acids: CAISGGTVSTDTQYF. In DNA form, the CDR3 reads TGTGCCATCAGTGGGGGGACAGTTAGCACAGATACGCAGTATTTT.

The rearrangement uses TRBV7-9 and TRBJ2-7, with D unclear. The CDR3 length is 13 residues. The V and J ends lost 5 bases and 0 bases respectively, with 8 bases between them. Germline-derived CDR1 and CDR2 are SEHNR and FQNEAQ (reference sequence). The CDR3 DNA is TGTGCCAGCAGCCCCTCGGGCTCCTACGAGCAGTACTTC. Its translation is CASSPSGSYEQYF.

The chain is built from TRBV18 and TRBJ2-3; TRBD1 is a possible D gene (5 bases). The CDR3 loop spans 13 amino acids. Deletions cut 0 bases from V and 6 bases from J, with 7 bases between. The germline V gene encodes CDR1 KGHSH and CDR2 LQKENI. As DNA, the CDR3 is TGTGCCAGCTCACCACCGGGGCCCGATACGCAGTATTTT. This sequence encodes CASSPPGPDTQYF.

The chain is built from TRBV27 and TRBJ1-1, with 10 positions matching TRBD1. The CDR3 totals 13 residues. V lost 5 bases to trimming and J lost 7 bases; unmatched junction nucleotides: 4. The germline V gene has CDR1 MNHEY and CDR2 SMNVEV (reference sequence). The CDR3 DNA follows: TGTGCCAGCAGTCAGTGGGACAGGGGTGAAGCTTTCTTT. Its protein product is CASSQWDRGEAFF.

The V and J genes are TRBV7-2 and TRBJ1-2; weak D call: TRBD1 (5 bases). Germline V gene sequence: CDR1 SGHTA, CDR2 FQGNSA. The CDR3 consists of 12 residues. V was pared by 2 bases and J by 7 bases, with 8 bases between. CDR3 sequence (DNA): TGTGCCAGCAGCTTAATGCAGGGTGGCTACACCTTC. Its translation is CASSLMQGGYTF.

The chain joins TRBV2 to TRBJ2-3; D is possibly TRBD1 (6 bases). V lost 3 bases and J lost 6, with 13 bases in between. The V gene's germline CDR1 is SNHLY and CDR2 FYNNEI. The CDR3 is 14 residues long. CDR3 in DNA: TGTGCCAGCAGTGACAGGGGCGCAAGGGATACGCAGTATTTT. As protein: CASSDRGARDTQYF.

The DNA for the CDR3 is TGTGCCAGCAGCAAACCCGGGGGGGAAGAGACCCAGTACTTC. This codes for CASSKPGGEETQYF. The chain employs TRBV21-1 and TRBJ2-5; TRBD2 reflects the table's D call only, with no check against the DNA. TRBV21-1 is labeled a pseudogene. This CDR3 comprises 14 residues.

This clone was seen many times. The V and J genes are TRBV5-1 and TRBJ2-7; D perhaps matches TRBD2 (5 bases). V shed 5 bases and J shed 6 bases, with 15 bases lying between them. This CDR3 has 13 residues. CDR1 SGHRS and CDR2 YFSETQ come from the germline V gene. DNA of the CDR3: TGCGCCAGCAGTACGGAGAGGGTCGGCGAGCAGTACTTC. The encoded protein is CASSTERVGEQYF.

This rearrangement joins TRBV7-6 to TRBJ1-1, with D unresolved. Deletions cut 6 bases from V and 1 base from J, with 9 bases between. The length of the CDR3 is 13 residues. Germline values: CDR1 SGHVS, CDR2 FNYEAQ. The CDR3 loop is CASSLSRNTEAFF. As DNA, the CDR3 is TGTGCCAGCAGTCTAAGTAGGAACACTGAAGCTTTCTTT.

The chain uses TRBV6-6 and TRBJ1-5; possible D gene TRBD1, 5 bases. V gave up 2 bases and J gave up 4 bases, with 9 bases separating them. This CDR3 contains 14 residues. The germline V gene has CDR1 MNHNY and CDR2 SVGAGI (reference sequence). CDR3 region: CASSYPGGNQPQHF. CDR3 coding DNA: TGTGCCAGCAGTTACCCGGGGGGGAATCAGCCCCAGCATTTT.

The DNA for the CDR3 is TGTGCCAGCAGTATGGGGGACAAATACAATGAGCAGTTCTTC. Translation: CASSMGDKYNEQFF. The J gene is TRBJ2-1, the V gene TRBV5-4; D may be TRBD1 (6 bases). CDR1 and CDR2 from the germline V gene are SGHNT and YYREEE (reference sequence). CDR3 length: 14 residues. V dropped 5 bases and J dropped 4 bases, with 13 bases sitting between them.

This clone was found a few times. The same CDR3 can be traced to other DNA sequences in this sample. The chain couples TRBV14 to TRBJ2-1; D possibly corresponds to TRBD2 (6 bases). Germline CDR1 is SGHDN and CDR2 is FVKESK. V lost 8 bases to trimming and J lost 11 bases, with 19 bases between them. The CDR3 sequence is 13 residues long. The CDR3 region is CASRRGPAGQQFF. The CDR3 region has the DNA TGTGCCAGCCGCCGGGGACCTGCGGGGCAGCAGTTCTTC.